This T cell receptor beta chain was sequenced for a study of CD8+ T cells in alopecia areata. The study, taken as a whole, reports: Affected scalp, especially in alopecia totalis/universalis, had a higher clonality than normal scalp did. Numerous expanded lesional clones remained in scalp and blood during tofacitinib.

Treatment meaning: oral pan-JAK inhibitor, 5-10 mg twice daily. CDR3 size: 14 residues. V shed 2 bases and J shed 6 bases, with 16 bases lying between them. Germline V gene lookup returns CDR1 SQVTM and CDR2 ANQGSEA. Sequencing used cDNA as its template, made by extracting RNA and reverse transcribing it. Sequencing used immunoSEQ multiplex PCR; TCRdb keeps in-frame clones, though not all of them. The repertoire has over 150,000 clones, under 60% of them found once; the top ten carry approximately 12%. This clone has a handful of counts. The antigen is undetermined. The sample consisted of CD8+ T cells sorted from blood, taken at week 24, from a patient treated with tofacitinib. This TCR derives from a human donor with alopecia areata. The V and J genes are TRBV29-1 and TRBJ1-2; perhaps TRBD1 as D (6 bases). CDR3 in amino acids: CSVELVQGPDGYTF. The CDR3 DNA reads TGCAGCGTTGAACTCGTGCAGGGGCCGGATGGCTACACCTTC. Drawing the rest from reference TRBV29-1 and TRBJ1-2, the complete variable domain is SAVISQKPSRDICQRGTSLTIQCQVDSQVTMMFWYRQQPGQSLTLIATANQGSEATYESGFVIDKFPISRPNLTFSTLTVSNMSPEDSSIYLCSVELVQGPDGYTFGSGTRLTVV.